Listed below are T cell receptor beta chains from one sample, sequenced in a study of human T cells and chemical hapten exposure. TCRdb re-called the RACE reads with MiXCR, one entry per CDR3 protein. The data hold about 380,000 distinct CDR3 sequences, with roughly 5.3% observed a single time. Sequences were derived from whole blood, sampled in connection with sensitization to the hapten diphenylcyclopropenone (DPC). Receptors were obtained from a woman aged 45-65 years with alopecia areata. Some clones in this sample may be carry-over from other donors' samples. CDR3s include the opening cysteine and the closing phenylalanine or tryptophan. The D gene is left open where the match is weak. Rows may omit the clone size; those that give it use once, few, many or a size class.

abundance	d_gene	v_gene	j_gene	CDR3nt	CDR3aa
-	-	TRBV11-2	TRBJ2-1	TGTGCCAGCAGCCCCACTGGAGGTTCACGGCAGTTCTTC	CASSPTGGSRQFF
few	TRBD1	TRBV20-1	TRBJ2-7	TGCAGTGCTAGAGCAGGGACAGGGCAGGGCGAGCAGTACTTC	CSARAGTGQGEQYF
many	-	TRBV5-1	TRBJ1-1	TGCGCCAGCAGCACTTCAGTCTCAAACACTGAAGCTTTCTTT	CASSTSVSNTEAFF
many	TRBD2	TRBV10-3	TRBJ2-4	TGTGCCATCAGTGATCCGCGGGAGGGTCTGGGGATAGCCAAAAACATTCAGTACTTC	CAISDPREGLGIAKNIQYF
many	-	TRBV6-2/TRBV6-3	TRBJ2-1	TGTGCCAGCAGTTACTCGACTACACCCTACAATGAGCAGTTCTTC	CASSYSTTPYNEQFF
-	-	TRBV5-1	TRBJ1-2	TGCGCCAGCAGCACTTCAGCGGGGGCCAACTATGGCTACACCTTC	CASSTSAGANYGYTF
many	TRBD2	TRBV27	TRBJ2-1	TGTGCCAGCAGTTTATCCCCGGGACTAGCGGGTTACAATGAGCAGTTCTTC	CASSLSPGLAGYNEQFF
many	-	TRBV20-1	TRBJ2-1	TGCAGTGTCACCAAACAGGAGGTCATCTACAATGAGCAGTTCTTC	CSVTKQEVIYNEQFF
few	-	TRBV27	TRBJ2-7	TGTGCCAGCAGTGCCGGGTCGAACTACGAGCAGTACTTC	CASSAGSNYEQYF
many	-	TRBV12-3/TRBV12-4	TRBJ2-7	TGTGCCAGCAGTTTAGGGGCCGAAGTTCCTACCTACGAGCAGTACTTC	CASSLGAEVPTYEQYF
many	-	TRBV11-2	TRBJ2-7	TGTGCCAGCAGCTTAGCCGGGACTGCCCCCGCCGAGCAGTACTTC	CASSLAGTAPAEQYF
many	-	TRBV3-1	TRBJ2-7	TGTGCCAGCAGCCCCGGACCCACCTACGAGCAGTACTTC	CASSPGPTYEQYF
few	-	TRBV6-1	TRBJ2-7	TGTGCCAGCAGTGTAGGAGAGGCCTACGAGCAGTACTTC	CASSVGEAYEQYF
few	TRBD1	TRBV2	TRBJ2-3	TGTGCCAGCAGTGGTGACAGGGGTACAGATACGCAGTATTTT	CASSGDRGTDTQYF
many	-	TRBV7-2	TRBJ2-3	TGTGCCAGCAGCTCCCCACTAGCAGATACGCAGTATTTT	CASSSPLADTQYF
many	TRBD1	TRBV11-3	TRBJ1-5	TGTGCCAGCAGCTTAGTTCCCTTGTCGCAGGGGGCAGCTCAGCCCCAGCATTTT	CASSLVPLSQGAAQPQHF
few	TRBD2	TRBV6-1	TRBJ2-1	TGTGCCAGCCCTTTGAGCGGGACTAGCGGGAGTGATGAGCAGTTCTTC	CASPLSGTSGSDEQFF
many	-	TRBV6-1	TRBJ2-1	TGTGCCAGCAGTGAAGACGGGTACAATGAGCAGTTCTTC	CASSEDGYNEQFF
few	-	TRBV6-2/TRBV6-3	TRBJ1-2	TGTGCCAGCAGTTTACCGAACTATGGCTACACCTTC	CASSLPNYGYTF
-	-	TRBV27	TRBJ1-5	TGTGCCAGCAGTTTGAAGGATGGCAATCAGCCCCAGCATTTT	CASSLKDGNQPQHF
few	TRBD1	TRBV25-1	TRBJ1-3	TGTGCCACCAGACAGGGGAACGGAAACACCATATATTTT	CATRQGNGNTIYF
-	TRBD1	TRBV27	TRBJ1-5	TGTGCCAGCAGCCCAGCCCCAGGGGGGCACCAGCCCCAGCATTTT	CASSPAPGGHQPQHF
many	-	TRBV12-3/TRBV12-4	TRBJ1-5	TGTGCCAGCAGTTTGGGGGGCCCCGGCCGGCCCCAGCATTTT	CASSLGGPGRPQHF
-	-	TRBV20-1	TRBJ1-6	TGCAGTGCTAGTCCCACGGACCAACCGAGCTCCTATAATTCACCCCTCCACTTT	CSASPTDQPSSYNSPLHF
many	-	TRBV5-1	TRBJ1-3	TGCGCCAGCAGCTTGGACGGTTCGCGCTCTGGAAACACCATATATTTT	CASSLDGSRSGNTIYF
-	TRBD2	TRBV12-3/TRBV12-4	TRBJ2-5	TGTGCCAGCAGTTCCCTTCAGGCCGCGGCGGGAGGGCCCTCGGAGACCCAGTACTTC	CASSSLQAAAGGPSETQYF
few	-	TRBV6-5	TRBJ1-4	TGTGCCAGCAGTTACTCCCTTAATGAAAAACTGTTTTTT	CASSYSLNEKLFF
many	TRBD2	TRBV4-3	TRBJ2-3	TGCGCCAGCAGCCAAGAGGTCCCTAGCGGGAGAGGGGATACGCAGTATTTT	CASSQEVPSGRGDTQYF
-	-	TRBV9	TRBJ1-2	TGTGCCAGCAGCCCCCGTACGAGGGGGACCTATGGCTACACCTTC	CASSPRTRGTYGYTF
few	-	TRBV18	TRBJ2-1	TGTGCCAGCTCACCAACGAGGTCCGATGAGCAGTTCTTC	CASSPTRSDEQFF
few	TRBD2	TRBV11-3	TRBJ2-3	TGTGCCAGCAGCTTATCAGCGGGGGCGGGAGATACGCAGTATTTT	CASSLSAGAGDTQYF
many	-	TRBV3-1	TRBJ1-4	TGTGCCAGCAGCCAAGCTAGCCAGTTCACGGAAAAACTGTTTTTT	CASSQASQFTEKLFF
few	TRBD1	TRBV30	TRBJ1-4	TGTGCCTGGAGTGGAGGACAGGGGTGGACTAATGAAAAACTGTTTTTT	CAWSGGQGWTNEKLFF
-	TRBD1	TRBV2	TRBJ1-5	TGTGCCAGCAGTGAAGTAACAGGGGGGGACCCGAATCAGCCCCAGCATTTT	CASSEVTGGDPNQPQHF
many	-	TRBV12-3/TRBV12-4	TRBJ1-1	TGTGCCAGCAGTTTAGGTCCGCAGCTGAACACTGAAGCTTTCTTT	CASSLGPQLNTEAFF
many	-	TRBV7-2	TRBJ1-1	TGTGCCAGCAGCTTAGACCCCAGGACGAACACTGAAGCTTTCTTT	CASSLDPRTNTEAFF
-	-	TRBV12-3/TRBV12-4	TRBJ1-4	TGTGCCAGCAGTTCCAGGAGGACTGAAAAACTGTTTTTT	CASSSRRTEKLFF
-	-	TRBV2	TRBJ1-1	TGTGCCAGCAGTGACAGGGAGGAAACTGAAGCTTTCTTT	CASSDREETEAFF
many	TRBD2	TRBV20-1	TRBJ2-3	TGCAGTGCTGCTACCGGACTAGCGGGGGGAGCCGATACGCAGTATTTT	CSAATGLAGGADTQYF
-	TRBD1	TRBV20-1	TRBJ2-4	TGCAGTGCTAGAGCCACGGGACAGGGTAGTAAAAACATTCAGTACTTC	CSARATGQGSKNIQYF
-	-	TRBV9	TRBJ1-2	TGTGCCAGCAGCGTAGATGCCACAGCGGCTGGCTACACCTTC	CASSVDATAAGYTF
-	TRBD1	TRBV28	TRBJ2-7	TGTGCCAGCAGTCTCAGACAGGGACCCTCCTACGAGCAGTACTTC	CASSLRQGPSYEQYF
many	TRBD2	TRBV16	TRBJ2-1	TGTGCCAGCAGCCCACGGGGGACTAGTTCCAATGAGCAGTTCTTC	CASSPRGTSSNEQFF
many	TRBD1	TRBV12-3/TRBV12-4	TRBJ2-1	TGTGCCAGCAGTTTATTGGGACAGGGTAAGAATGAGCAGTTCTTC	CASSLLGQGKNEQFF
many	-	TRBV5-1	TRBJ1-2	TGCGCCAGCAGCCCCCCCGGGACCGATGGCTACACCTTC	CASSPPGTDGYTF
few	TRBD1	TRBV28	TRBJ2-5	TGTGCCAGCAGTGAAGCCGGGACAGGCAAAGAGACCCAGTACTTC	CASSEAGTGKETQYF
few	-	TRBV12-3/TRBV12-4	TRBJ2-7	TGTGCCAGCAGTTGGGGACTGATCTACGAGCAGTACTTC	CASSWGLIYEQYF
many	TRBD1	TRBV2	TRBJ1-1	TGTGCCAGCAGAGCCACAGGGACAGTTCCTGAAGCTTTCTTT	CASRATGTVPEAFF
many	-	TRBV7-9	TRBJ2-7	TGTGCCAGCAGCTATCTGCTAGAGGGCTACGAGCAGTACTTC	CASSYLLEGYEQYF
few	TRBD1	TRBV6-1	TRBJ1-6	TGTGCCAGCAATCCTTCCCCGGGACAGGGGAGGGCCTATAATTCACCCCTCCACTTT	CASNPSPGQGRAYNSPLHF